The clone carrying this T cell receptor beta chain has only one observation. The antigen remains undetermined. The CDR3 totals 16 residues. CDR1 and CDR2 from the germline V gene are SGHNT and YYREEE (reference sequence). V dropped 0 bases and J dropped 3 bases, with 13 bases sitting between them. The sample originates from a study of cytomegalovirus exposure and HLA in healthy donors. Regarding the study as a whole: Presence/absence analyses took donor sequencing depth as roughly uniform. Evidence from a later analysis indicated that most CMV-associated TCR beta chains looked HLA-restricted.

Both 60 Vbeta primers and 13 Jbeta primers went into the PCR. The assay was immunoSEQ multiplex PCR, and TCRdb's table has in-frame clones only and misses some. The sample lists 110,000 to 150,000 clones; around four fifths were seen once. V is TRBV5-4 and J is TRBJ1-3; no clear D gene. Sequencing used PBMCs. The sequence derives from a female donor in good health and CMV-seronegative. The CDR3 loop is CASSLVSGIGGNTIYF. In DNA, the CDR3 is TGTGCCAGCAGCTTGGTCTCGGGGATTGGTGGAAACACCATATATTTT.